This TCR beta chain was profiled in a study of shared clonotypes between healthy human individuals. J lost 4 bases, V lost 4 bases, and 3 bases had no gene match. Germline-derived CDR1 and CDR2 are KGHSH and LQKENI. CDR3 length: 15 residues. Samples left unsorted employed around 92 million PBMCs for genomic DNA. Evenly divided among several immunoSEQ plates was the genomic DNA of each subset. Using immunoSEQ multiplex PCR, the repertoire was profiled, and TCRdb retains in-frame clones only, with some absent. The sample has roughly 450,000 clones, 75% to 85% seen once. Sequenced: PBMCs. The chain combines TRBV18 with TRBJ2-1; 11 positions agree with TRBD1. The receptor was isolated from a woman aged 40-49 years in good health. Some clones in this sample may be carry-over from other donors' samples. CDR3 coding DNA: TGTGCCAGCTCACGGACAGGGGGCATGTACAATGAGCAGTTCTTC. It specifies CASSRTGGMYNEQFF.